This TCR beta chain was documented in a study of T-cell reconstitution after alpha-beta-depleted transplantation in children. Overall study results and limits: Alpha-beta T cells present about two months after transplant were reported to originate from several hundred expanded graft clones. A year post-transplant, T-cell counts and diversity derived mostly from newly produced T cells.

Preparation of the TCRbeta library used unique molecular identifiers. A single record per CDR3 protein comes from TCRdb applying MiXCR to the PCR reads. This sample yields under 100,000 distinct CDR3 sequences, of which 15% are seen a single time; around a fifth belongs to the top ten. The CDR3 is 13 amino acids. Between the trimmed V and J ends, which lost 1 base and 9 bases, there was a span of 13 bases. The germline V gene has CDR1 SGHTA and CDR2 FQGNSA. Worth noting for this clonotype: The antigen remains unidentified.

Sequencing was performed on PBMCs, mostly from graft donor cells, taken 180 days after TCRalphabeta/CD19-depleted stem cell transplant. The rearrangement links TRBV7-2 to TRBJ2-7; D is unresolved. The origin of this receptor is a male patient between 2 and 10 years old who had a stem cell transplant for acute lymphoblastic leukemia, so the T cells may come from the graft donor. CDR3 DNA: TGTGCCAGCAGCTTAGAGGCCGGGCACGGGCAGTACTTC. Translation gives CASSLEAGHGQYF.